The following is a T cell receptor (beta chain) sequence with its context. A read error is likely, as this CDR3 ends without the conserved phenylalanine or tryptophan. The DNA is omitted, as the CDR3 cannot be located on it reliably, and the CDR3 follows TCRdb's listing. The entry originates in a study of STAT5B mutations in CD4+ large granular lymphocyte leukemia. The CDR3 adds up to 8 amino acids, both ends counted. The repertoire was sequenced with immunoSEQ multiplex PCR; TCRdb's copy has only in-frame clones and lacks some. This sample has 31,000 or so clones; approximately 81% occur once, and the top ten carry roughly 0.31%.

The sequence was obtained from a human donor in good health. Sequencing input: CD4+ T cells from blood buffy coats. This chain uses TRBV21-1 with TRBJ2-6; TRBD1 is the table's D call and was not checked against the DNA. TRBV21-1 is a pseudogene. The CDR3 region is CASGPLCV.